The rows below give T cell receptor beta chains drawn from one sample of a study of blood T cell repertoires in COVID-19. Measured with immunoSEQ multiplex PCR; TCRdb has only the in-frame clones, and not every one. The table has 400,000 or so clones, roughly 87% seen once. Input material: PBMCs or T cells enriched from blood (not recorded which). Receptor source: a man between 18 and 29 years old who had recovered from COVID-19. CDR3s include the opening cysteine and the closing phenylalanine or tryptophan. D genes are given only for firm matches. Clone sizes are given selectively: once, few, many, or a class where the clone is expanded.

d_call	clone_size	v_call	j_call	cdr3_length	cdr3_aa	cdr3_nt
TRBD1	.	TRBV5-1	TRBJ1-4	15	CASSVGQGANEKLFF	TGCGCCAGCAGCGTAGGACAGGGAGCTAATGAAAAACTGTTTTTT
.	.	TRBV28	TRBJ1-2	12	CASSLNRDGYTF	TGTGCCAGCAGTTTAAACAGAGATGGCTACACCTTC
.	.	TRBV10-3	TRBJ1-2	16	CAISERPAREGYGYTF	TGTGCCATCAGTGAGCGTCCGGCCAGGGAGGGCTATGGCTACACCTTC
.	.	TRBV27	TRBJ1-2	15	CASSSRVGANYGYTF	TGTGCCAGCAGTTCCAGGGTTGGTGCCAACTATGGCTACACCTTC
.	.	TRBV2	TRBJ2-7	15	CASRPSGAGSYEQYF	TGTGCCAGCAGACCTTCTGGGGCAGGGTCCTACGAGCAGTACTTC
TRBD1	.	TRBV5-1	TRBJ1-4	13	CASSYGTDEKLFF	TGCGCCAGCAGCTACGGGACAGACGAAAAACTGTTTTTT
TRBD1	.	TRBV6-5	TRBJ1-5	16	CASSYSGTALNQPQHF	TGTGCCAGCAGTTACTCGGGGACAGCTCTGAATCAGCCCCAGCATTTT
TRBD1	once	TRBV19	TRBJ2-1	17	CASSIYPLPDRDNEQFF	TGTGCCAGTAGTATATATCCCCTTCCTGACAGGGACAATGAGCAGTTCTTC
TRBD1	.	TRBV3-1/TRBV3-2	TRBJ1-2	17	CASSQPPIQGRIYGYTF	TGTGCCAGCAGCCAGCCGCCAATACAGGGGAGAATCTATGGCTACACCTTC
.	.	TRBV7-2	TRBJ1-6	12	CASSPGLAPLHF	TGTGCCAGCAGCCCAGGGCTCGCACCCCTCCACTTT
.	.	TRBV6-6	TRBJ1-6	16	CASRDGLVSYNSPLHF	TGTGCCAGCAGGGATGGGCTGGTTTCCTATAATTCACCCCTCCACTTT
.	.	TRBV19	TRBJ1-2	15	CASSNRALASYGYTF	TGTGCCAGTAGTAACAGGGCTTTGGCAAGTTATGGCTACACCTTC
TRBD2	.	TRBV30	TRBJ2-1	13	CAWSPGLRAEQFF	TGTGCCTGGAGCCCGGGACTAAGGGCTGAGCAGTTCTTC
.	.	TRBV18	TRBJ2-7	14	CASSPTGSPGEQYF	TGTGCCAGCTCACCCACGGGATCCCCGGGCGAGCAGTACTTC
.	.	TRBV11-2	TRBJ2-3	16	CASSLSGGLSTDTQYF	TGTGCCAGCAGCTTATCAGGCGGGTTAAGCACAGATACGCAGTATTTT
TRBD1	.	TRBV5-1	TRBJ1-1	15	CASSFNTGENTEAFF	TGCGCCAGCAGCTTCAATACAGGGGAGAACACTGAAGCTTTCTTT
.	few	TRBV9	TRBJ1-3	16	CASSVQPGYSGNTIYF	TGTGCCAGCAGCGTACAACCCGGGTACTCTGGAAACACCATATATTTT
.	once	TRBV4-1	TRBJ1-2	15	CASSQDSGGMGGYTF	TGCGCCAGCAGCCAAGATTCCGGGGGTATGGGCGGCTACACCTTC
.	.	TRBV28	TRBJ1-6	13	CASSLLTWRGFHF	TGTGCCAGCAGTTTATTAACGTGGCGAGGCTTCCACTTT
.	.	TRBV18	TRBJ1-6	14	CASSPRADNSPLHF	TGTGCCAGCTCACCCAGGGCTGATAATTCACCCCTCCACTTT
.	.	TRBV5-1	TRBJ1-1	14	CASSPTNLRTEAFF	TGCGCCAGCAGTCCCACCAATCTGCGGACTGAAGCTTTCTTT
.	.	TRBV2	TRBJ1-2	17	CASRSLPGGTQSYGYTF	TGTGCCAGCAGGAGTCTCCCCGGCGGGACCCAGTCCTATGGCTACACCTTC
TRBD1	.	TRBV5-1	TRBJ2-3	15	CASSLAGRGLDTQYF	TGCGCCAGCAGCTTGGCGGGCAGGGGGCTGGATACGCAGTATTTT
.	.	TRBV3-1/TRBV3-2	TRBJ1-5	13	CASSHTGNQPQHF	TGTGCCAGCAGCCACACGGGGAATCAGCCCCAGCATTTT
.	.	TRBV5-5	TRBJ1-5	19	CASSLLHRAAGIGNQPQHF	TGTGCCAGCAGCTTGCTTCACAGGGCGGCTGGTATCGGCAATCAGCCCCAGCATTTT
.	.	TRBV2	TRBJ1-6	13	CASSDPGLTPLHF	TGTGCCAGCAGTGACCCGGGGTTAACACCCCTCCACTTT
TRBD1	.	TRBV10-3	TRBJ1-1	16	CAIRSGVTGGNTEAFF	TGTGCCATCAGATCGGGCGTTACAGGGGGGAATACTGAAGCTTTCTTT
TRBD1	.	TRBV4-2	TRBJ1-5	14	CASSRGGGGEPQHF	TGTGCCAGCAGCCGAGGGGGCGGGGGGGAGCCCCAGCATTTT
.	.	TRBV9	TRBJ1-1	14	CASSTTGTNTEAFF	TGTGCCAGCAGCACAACAGGGACGAACACTGAAGCTTTCTTT
.	.	TRBV28	TRBJ1-2	13	CASSLGGLGGYTF	TGTGCCAGCAGTTTGGGGGGGTTGGGTGGCTACACCTTC
TRBD1	.	TRBV11-3	TRBJ1-6	15	CASSSGQGLNSPLHF	TGTGCCAGCAGCTCCGGACAGGGACTTAATTCACCCCTCCACTTT
.	.	TRBV2	TRBJ1-1	12	CASSSENTEAFF	TGTGCCAGCAGTAGCGAGAACACTGAAGCTTTCTTT
.	.	TRBV3-1/TRBV3-2	TRBJ1-2	15	CASSTVSDSSDGYTF	TGTGCCAGCAGCACCGTCTCGGACAGCTCTGATGGCTACACCTTC
.	once	TRBV10-2	TRBJ1-3	15	CASSEGIGGGNTIYF	TGCGCCAGCAGTGAGGGAATCGGGGGTGGAAACACCATATATTTT
.	.	TRBV7-8	TRBJ2-1	16	CASSAISGGIKNEQFF	TGTGCCAGCAGCGCCATCTCGGGGGGCATAAAAAATGAGCAGTTCTTC
.	.	TRBV27	TRBJ2-5	15	CAYQRKLTDGETQYF	TGTGCCTATCAGCGTAAACTCACCGACGGGGAGACCCAGTACTTC
TRBD2	.	TRBV18	TRBJ2-1	15	CASSPLAGGYNEQFF	TGTGCCAGCTCACCCTTGGCGGGAGGGTACAATGAGCAGTTCTTC
.	.	TRBV19	TRBJ2-7	15	CASSEGVGLDYEQYF	TGTGCCAGTAGCGAGGGCGTGGGACTCGACTACGAGCAGTACTTC
.	.	TRBV5-1	TRBJ2-7	15	CASSLGRGYLHEQYF	TGCGCCAGCAGCTTGGGCAGGGGCTATCTCCACGAGCAGTACTTC
TRBD2	.	TRBV27	TRBJ2-5	16	CASSSLGGRLEETQYF	TGTGCCAGCAGTTCCCTTGGCGGGAGACTGGAAGAGACCCAGTACTTC
.	.	TRBV5-4	TRBJ2-3	16	CASSLSVMTAADTQYF	TGTGCCAGCAGCCTGTCGGTCATGACGGCGGCAGATACGCAGTATTTT
.	.	TRBV7-3	TRBJ2-1	15	CASSLGHPGYNEQFF	TGTGCCAGCAGCTTGGGACATCCAGGCTACAATGAGCAGTTCTTC
.	.	TRBV18	TRBJ1-1	16	CASSPAIGRVGTEAFF	TGTGCCAGCTCACCTGCAATCGGCAGGGTGGGCACTGAAGCTTTCTTT
TRBD1	.	TRBV9	TRBJ1-1	15	CASSAQGAHFAEAFF	TGTGCCAGCAGCGCCCAGGGGGCTCATTTTGCTGAAGCTTTCTTT
.	.	TRBV19	TRBJ1-5	15	CASSRRARSNQPQHF	TGTGCCAGTAGTAGGAGGGCGAGGAGCAATCAGCCCCAGCATTTT